This TCR beta chain was identified in a study of blood T cell repertoires in COVID-19. Sequenced by immunoSEQ multiplex PCR; TCRdb stores in-frame clones only, minus some. The table has tens of thousands of clones, approximately 86% seen once. This CDR3 is built from 18 residues. Unmatched junction bases numbered 11, after V lost 0 bases and J lost 2 bases. Germline V gene lookup returns CDR1 SGHRS and CDR2 YFSETQ. The sequencing sample was made of peripheral blood. The chain employs TRBV5-1 and TRBJ2-3; 8 nucleotides align to TRBD2. The clonotype comes from a man aged 60 to 69 with acute or convalescent COVID-19. The CDR3 sequence: CASSLASGGPPFTDTQYF. The CDR3 nucleotides read TGCGCCAGCAGCTTGGCAAGCGGGGGCCCCCCATTCACAGATACGCAGTATTTT.